This entry lists 32 T cell receptor beta chains sequenced from one sample in a study of blood T cell repertoires in COVID-19. Sequenced by immunoSEQ multiplex PCR; TCRdb stores in-frame clones only, minus some. The sample shows more than 100,000 clones, 89% of them seen only once. The sequencing input was peripheral blood. The source of these receptors is a woman aged 60-70 years with acute or convalescent COVID-19.

V gene TRBV19 combines with J gene TRBJ2-2; tentatively, D is TRBD2 (5 bases). CDR1 is LNHDA, CDR2 SQIVND, per germline (reference sequence). This CDR3 is 14 amino acids long. V was cut by 3 bases and J by 3 bases, with 8 bases left in between. This chain's CDR3 is CASSMRRDTGELFF. In DNA, the CDR3 is TGTGCCAGTAGTATGAGGCGGGACACCGGGGAGCTGTTTTTT.

A single count supports this clone. The chain is built from TRBV7-8 and TRBJ1-5; D might be TRBD1 (5 bases). V was trimmed by 5 bases and J by 3 bases, leaving 11 bases between them. CDR1 and CDR2 (germline): SGHVS, FQNEAQ. This CDR3 has 14 residues. CDR3 in amino acids: CASSIGALNQPQHF. CDR3 in DNA: TGTGCCAGCAGCATAGGGGCTCTCAATCAGCCCCAGCATTTT.

This rearrangement joins TRBV19 to TRBJ2-6; tentatively, D is TRBD1 (6 bases). This CDR3 region has 15 residues. V dropped 3 bases and J dropped 2 bases, with 8 bases sitting between them. The germline CDR1 and CDR2 sequences are LNHDA and SQIVND (reference sequence). For the CDR3, the DNA is TGTGCCAGTAGTATTGGGGGCCCTGGGGCCAACGTCCTGACTTTC. Its translation: CASSIGGPGANVLTF.

The chain carries TRBV5-4 and TRBJ1-3; 9 bases match TRBD1. The CDR3 covers 14 residues. The trim removed 5 bases at V and 8 bases at J, leaving 8 bases unmatched. Germline V gene lookup returns CDR1 SGHNT and CDR2 YYREEE (reference sequence). This CDR3 is CASSPGQGSDTIYF. In DNA form, the CDR3 reads TGTGCCAGCAGTCCGGGACAGGGTAGCGACACCATATATTTT.

This chain joins TRBV5-4 and TRBJ2-7; 11 bases are a match to TRBD2. V lost 3 bases to trimming and J lost 5 bases; unmatched junction nucleotides: 10. The germline V gene encodes CDR1 SGHNT and CDR2 YYREEE (reference sequence). The CDR3 has 16 residues. CDR3 sequence (DNA): TGTGCCAGCAGCTGCTGCCGACTAGCGGGAAGGGACGAGCAGTACGTC. This sequence encodes CASSCCRLAGRDEQYV.

This chain uses TRBV6-5 with TRBJ2-7; 7 bases are a match to TRBD1. CDR3 length equals 11 residues. The J segment lost 5 bases and the V segment lost 6 bases, leaving 1 base of the junction unmatched. From germline, CDR1 is MNHEY and CDR2 SVGAGI. The chain's CDR3 is CASSQGDEQYF. The CDR3 DNA reads TGTGCCAGCAGCCAGGGGGACGAGCAGTACTTC.

This clone was counted between two and nine times. The J gene is TRBJ1-1, the V gene TRBV5-6; D is uncertain. Trimming pared 2 bases from V and 1 base from J, leaving 12 bases between. The germline V gene has CDR1 SGHDT and CDR2 YYEEEE. This CDR3 has 15 amino acids. The CDR3 sequence is CASSFPNTANTEAFF. As DNA, the CDR3 is TGTGCCAGCAGCTTTCCAAACACAGCGAACACTGAAGCTTTCTTT.

The V call is TRBV5-4, the J call TRBJ2-3; 8 bases align to TRBD2. Trimming removed 4 bases from V and 0 bases from J; junction bases left unmatched: 7. Germline lookup yields CDR1 SGHNT and CDR2 YYREEE (reference sequence). The CDR3 extends over 16 amino acids. In DNA form, the CDR3 reads TGTGCCAGCAGCCTTCTTAGCGGGGCAAGCACAGATACGCAGTATTTT. This gives the protein CASSLLSGASTDTQYF. The complete variable domain, with remaining parts taken from reference TRBV5-4 and TRBJ2-3, reads ETGVTQSPTHLIKTRGQQVTLRCSSQSGHNTVSWYQQALGQGPQFIFQYYREEENGRGNFPPRFSGLQFPNYSSELNVNALELDDSALYLCASSLLSGASTDTQYFGPGTRLTVL.

The rearrangement uses TRBV28 and TRBJ1-5; D remains ambiguous. This CDR3 has 15 amino acids. V gave up 6 bases and J gave up 2 bases, with 14 bases separating them. The germline CDR1 and CDR2 sequences are MDHEN and SYDVKM. CDR3: CASSPGSYRNQPQHF. The CDR3 coding sequence is TGTGCCAGCAGCCCCGGGAGCTACCGCAATCAGCCCCAGCATTTT. The full variable domain, with the rest looked up from reference TRBV28 and TRBJ1-5, is DVKVTQSSRYLVKRTGEKVFLECVQDMDHENMFWYRQDPGLGLRLIYFSYDVKMKEKGDIPEGYSVSREKKERFSLILESASTNQTSMYLCASSPGSYRNQPQHFGDGTRLSIL.

The chain links TRBV27 to TRBJ2-1, with 7 bases identical to TRBD1. V was pared by 7 bases and J by 9 bases, with 18 bases of the junction left unmatched. CDR1 and CDR2 (germline): MNHEY, SMNVEV (reference sequence). The CDR3 sequence is 16 residues long. CDR3 DNA sequence: TGTGCCAGCACCCTTGCTTGGACAGGCCCGGATACTGAGCAGTTCTTC. It yields the protein CASTLAWTGPDTEQFF.

This clone was counted only a few times. The chain employs TRBV6-1 and TRBJ1-6, with D unclear. The germline V gene encodes CDR1 MNHNS and CDR2 SASEGT. Trimming pared 0 bases from V and 6 bases from J, leaving 12 bases between. The CDR3 has 16 residues. CDR3 in amino acids: CASSEAMWAANSPLHF. CDR3 in DNA: TGTGCCAGCAGTGAAGCAATGTGGGCAGCTAATTCACCCCTCCACTTT.

This chain joins TRBV3-1 (or the pseudogene TRBV3-2) and TRBJ1-1, with D hard to call. Germline V lookup: CDR1 LGHDT, CDR2 YNNKEL (reference sequence). V shed 6 bases and J shed 2 bases, with 4 bases lying between them. This CDR3 has 11 residues. The CDR3 loop reads CASSLNTEAFF. In DNA form, the CDR3 reads TGTGCCAGCAGTCTCAACACTGAAGCTTTCTTT.

The chain uses TRBV2 and TRBJ2-3, with D perhaps matching TRBD2 (6 bases). Germline V gene data show CDR1 as SNHLY and CDR2 as FYNNEI. V lost 2 bases and J lost 5, with 11 bases in between. There are 14 residues in the CDR3. In DNA, the CDR3 is TGTGCCAGCAGTGAATCTGCGGGAAGAGATACGCAGTATTTT. Translated, it gives CASSESAGRDTQYF.

This clone was detected a few times. V is TRBV5-4 and J is TRBJ1-2; D is undetermined. The V end was cut by 4 bases, the J end by 2 bases, with 9 bases between. Per the germline V gene, CDR1 is SGHNT and CDR2 is YYREEE (reference sequence). The CDR3 has 13 amino acids. The CDR3 nucleotides are TGTGCCAGCAGCCTAGACGGGAACTATGGCTACACCTTC. Protein sequence: CASSLDGNYGYTF.

The count of this clone is one. The rearrangement joins TRBV30 to TRBJ2-1; D remains unclear. The CDR3 has 12 residues. V was clipped by 3 bases and J by 8 bases, with 11 bases between them. In germline, CDR1 is GTSNPN, CDR2 SVGIG (reference sequence). The CDR3 region is CAWSGSWDEQFF. The CDR3 nucleotides are TGTGCCTGGAGCGGGTCCTGGGATGAGCAGTTCTTC.

The chain employs TRBV7-9 and TRBJ1-6; possible D gene TRBD1, 6 bases. The V gene's germline CDR1 is SEHNR and CDR2 FQNEAQ (reference sequence). The CDR3 has 15 amino acids. The germline V and J ends were trimmed by 3 bases and 10 bases, with 16 bases remaining between them. The CDR3 loop is CASSLRQVPDSPLHF. As DNA, the CDR3 is TGTGCCAGCAGCTTGCGACAGGTTCCCGACTCACCCCTCCACTTT. The full variable domain, in which reference TRBV7-9 and TRBJ1-6 provide the parts outside the CDR3, is DTGVSQNPRHKITKRGQNVTFRCDPISEHNRLYWYRQTLGQGPEFLTYFQNEAQLEKSRLLSDRFSAERPKGSFSTLEIQRTEQGDSAMYLCASSLRQVPDSPLHFGNGTRLTVT.

The rearrangement joins TRBV5-1 to TRBJ1-4; 7 positions match TRBD1. The CDR3 spans 15 residues. Unmatched junction bases numbered 10, after V lost 4 bases and J lost 7 bases. Germline V gene data show CDR1 as SGHRS and CDR2 as YFSETQ. The CDR3 protein is CASSQQTGRSEKLFF. CDR3 nucleotides: TGCGCCAGCAGCCAACAGACAGGGAGGAGTGAAAAACTGTTTTTT.

The chain couples TRBV27 to TRBJ2-1, with D maybe TRBD1 (6 bases). The CDR3 contains 14 residues. Germline V gene lookup returns CDR1 MNHEY and CDR2 SMNVEV (reference sequence). V was clipped by 3 bases and J by 10 bases, with 16 bases between them. The CDR3 sequence: CASSFLAPTGEQFF. The CDR3 DNA follows: TGTGCCAGCAGTTTTCTGGCTCCTACAGGGGAGCAGTTCTTC.

This chain links TRBV6-5 with TRBJ1-5; perhaps TRBD1 as D (5 bases). Trimming pared 6 bases from V and 3 bases from J, leaving 12 bases between. The germline V gene encodes CDR1 MNHEY and CDR2 SVGAGI. This CDR3 spans 14 amino acids. In DNA form, the CDR3 reads TGTGCCAGCAGGCAGGGAAGTCCCAATCAGCCCCAGCATTTT. Translating gives CASRQGSPNQPQHF.

This rearrangement joins TRBV5-1 to TRBJ1-1; D uncertain. The CDR3 is 14 residues long. Germline CDR1 SGHRS, CDR2 YFSETQ. Trimming left V 1 base short and J 1 base short, with 8 bases between. The CDR3 loop reads CASSLKGGNTEAFF. The CDR3 DNA reads TGCGCCAGCAGCTTGAAAGGCGGGAACACTGAAGCTTTCTTT.

This chain links TRBV27 with TRBJ2-5, with TRBD1 identical over 10 bases. This CDR3 has 13 residues. V lost 6 bases and J lost 5; bases outside the gene matches: 3. Germline V gene data show CDR1 as MNHEY and CDR2 as SMNVEV (reference sequence). DNA of the CDR3: TGTGCCAGCAGGCGGACAGGGGGGGAGACCCAGTACTTC. Translation: CASRRTGGETQYF.

J is TRBJ2-1 and V is TRBV24-1; 8 nucleotides align to TRBD1. The J segment lost 7 bases and the V segment lost 7 bases, leaving 5 bases of the junction unmatched. CDR1 and CDR2 (germline): KGHDR, SFDVKD. The CDR3 contains 13 residues. Written as DNA, the CDR3 is TGTGCCACCAGACGGACAGGGATGAATGAGCAGTTCTTC. Translation: CATRRTGMNEQFF.

The V and J genes are TRBV19 and TRBJ2-1; TRBD2 might be the D (6 bases). Germline V CDR1 and CDR2: LNHDA, SQIVND (reference sequence). CDR3 length: 15 residues. Trimming removed 3 bases from V and 4 bases from J, with 13 bases in between. The CDR3 is CASSILAGKYNEQFF. CDR3 nucleotides: TGTGCCAGTAGTATCCTTGCGGGGAAATACAATGAGCAGTTCTTC.

CDR3 bases: TGTGCCAGCAGTTACGGCCGGGGAGATACGCAGTATTTT. It codes for CASSYGRGDTQYF. The chain recombines TRBV6-2 or TRBV6-3 with TRBJ2-3; tentative D call: TRBD2 (5 bases). The CDR3 has 13 amino acids. Per the germline V gene, CDR1 is MNHEY and CDR2 is SVGEGT. The V and J ends lost 2 bases and 5 bases respectively, with 8 bases between them.

J is TRBJ2-1 and V is TRBV28; 7 positions match TRBD1. Trimming removed 5 bases from V and 3 bases from J; junction bases left unmatched: 4. The CDR3 consists of 14 residues. Germline loops: CDR1 MDHEN, CDR2 SYDVKM. CDR3 nucleotides: TGTGCCAGCAGTCAGGGGGAAATCTACAATGAGCAGTTCTTC. Its protein product is CASSQGEIYNEQFF.

This chain uses TRBV9 with TRBJ2-5; TRBD1 matches 10 bases. The length of the CDR3 is 15 residues. The V gene's germline CDR1 is SGDLS and CDR2 YYNGEE. After removal of 3 bases from V and 5 bases from J, the junction contained 7 bases not matched to a gene. The CDR3 sequence is CASSAWDRGEETQYF. The CDR3 DNA follows: TGTGCCAGCAGCGCTTGGGACAGGGGTGAGGAGACCCAGTACTTC.

This rearrangement joins TRBV5-1 to TRBJ1-1; 7 bases are shared with TRBD1. CDR1 and CDR2 (germline): SGHRS, YFSETQ. The ends lost 4 bases at V and 1 base at J; junction bases unmatched: 4. The CDR3 is 14 residues long. CDR3 coding DNA: TGCGCCAGCAGCCCCAGGACAGGGAACACTGAAGCTTTCTTT. Its translation: CASSPRTGNTEAFF.

This clone was picked up one time. The V call is TRBV10-2, the J call TRBJ2-1; 9 bases are shared with TRBD2. V trimming: 5 bases; J trimming: 5 bases; junction bases outside the gene matches: 1. This CDR3 spans 13 amino acids. Germline V gives CDR1 WSHSY, CDR2 SAAADI. CDR3: CASSRLADNEQFF. The DNA for the CDR3 is TGCGCCAGCAGTCGACTAGCGGACAATGAGCAGTTCTTC.

This chain joins TRBV12-3 or TRBV12-4 and TRBJ1-1; D uncertain. The germline V and J ends were trimmed by 1 base and 6 bases, with 9 bases remaining between them. The CDR3 runs 13 residues. The CDR3 is CASSLGAVAEAFF. DNA of the CDR3: TGTGCCAGCAGTTTAGGGGCTGTTGCTGAAGCTTTCTTT.

The chain couples TRBV14 to TRBJ2-2; a possible D gene is TRBD1 (5 bases). V lost 0 bases, J lost 5 bases, and 16 bases lay in between. Germline-derived CDR1 and CDR2 are SGHDN and FVKESK. The CDR3 contains 17 residues. CDR3 nucleotide sequence: TGTGCCAGCAGCCAAGATTATAGGGGCCTCAGAACCGGGGAGCTGTTTTTT. Encoded protein: CASSQDYRGLRTGELFF.

The gene calls are TRBV5-1 and TRBJ2-3; TRBD2 agrees at 9 bases. In germline, CDR1 is SGHRS, CDR2 YFSETQ. The V gene end was trimmed by 4 bases and the J gene end by 3 bases; junction bases not matched to a gene: 9. This CDR3 spans 16 amino acids. CDR3 DNA sequence: TGCGCCAGCAGCCAAACCAGCGGGAGGCTAACAGATACGCAGTATTTT. Amino acids: CASSQTSGRLTDTQYF. The whole variable domain, remainder taken from reference TRBV5-1 and TRBJ2-3, is KAGVTQTPRYLIKTRGQQVTLSCSPISGHRSVSWYQQTPGQGLQFLFEYFSETQRNKGNFPGRFSGRQFSNSRSEMNVSTLELGDSALYLCASSQTSGRLTDTQYFGPGTRLTVL.

The chain is built from TRBV15 and TRBJ1-1, with 8 positions matching TRBD1. The germline V gene encodes CDR1 LNHNV and CDR2 YYDKDF (reference sequence). V shed 7 bases and J 5 bases; nucleotides not matched to a gene: 12. The CDR3 extends over 15 amino acids. CDR3 in amino acids: CATTPWQGARTEAFF. The CDR3 nucleotides read TGTGCCACCACTCCTTGGCAGGGGGCGAGAACTGAAGCTTTCTTT.